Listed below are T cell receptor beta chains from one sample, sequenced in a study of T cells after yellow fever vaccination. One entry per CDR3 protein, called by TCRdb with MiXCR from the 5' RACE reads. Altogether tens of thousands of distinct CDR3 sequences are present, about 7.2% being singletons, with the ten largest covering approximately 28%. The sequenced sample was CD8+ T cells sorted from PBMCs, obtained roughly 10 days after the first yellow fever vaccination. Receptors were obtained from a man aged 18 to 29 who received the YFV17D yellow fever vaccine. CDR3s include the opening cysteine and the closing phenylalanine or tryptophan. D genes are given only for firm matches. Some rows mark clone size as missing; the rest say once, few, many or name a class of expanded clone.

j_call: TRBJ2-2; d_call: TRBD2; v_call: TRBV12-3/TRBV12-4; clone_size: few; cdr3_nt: TGTGCCAGCAGTACCCGGGGGGGTCGGGAGCTGTTTTTT; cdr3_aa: CASSTRGGRELFF
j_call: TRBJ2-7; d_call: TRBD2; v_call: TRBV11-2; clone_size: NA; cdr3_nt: TGTGCCAGCAGCTTAGGATACGGGCGGGGGGCGTCCTACGAGCAGTACTTC; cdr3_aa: CASSLGYGRGASYEQYF
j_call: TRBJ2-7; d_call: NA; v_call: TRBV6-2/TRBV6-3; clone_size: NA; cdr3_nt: TGTGCCAGTCGGGACGGAGCCTACGAGCAGTACTTC; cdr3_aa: CASRDGAYEQYF
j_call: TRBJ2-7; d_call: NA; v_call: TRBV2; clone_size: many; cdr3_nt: TGTGCCAGCAGTGAAGTAGGGGGAATCGAGCAGTACTTC; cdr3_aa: CASSEVGGIEQYF
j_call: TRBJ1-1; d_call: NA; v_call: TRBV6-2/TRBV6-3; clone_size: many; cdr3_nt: TGTGCCAGCAGTCCCAGTGGTAACACTGAAGCTTTCTTT; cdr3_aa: CASSPSGNTEAFF
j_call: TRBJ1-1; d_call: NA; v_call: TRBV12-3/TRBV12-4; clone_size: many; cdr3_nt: TGTGCCAGCAGTCCCCTAGGAGACACTGAAGCTTTCTTT; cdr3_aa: CASSPLGDTEAFF
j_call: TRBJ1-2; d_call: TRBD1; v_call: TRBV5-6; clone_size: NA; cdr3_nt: TGTGCCAGCAGCTTGGGGTTGGGACAGATAAACTATGGCTACACCTTC; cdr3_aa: CASSLGLGQINYGYTF
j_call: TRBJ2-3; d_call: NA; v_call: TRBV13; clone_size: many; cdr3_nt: TGTGCCAGCAGCTTAAGGGGGTTTGGCACAGATACGCAGTATTTT; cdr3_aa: CASSLRGFGTDTQYF
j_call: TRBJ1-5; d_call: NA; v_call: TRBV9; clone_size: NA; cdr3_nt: TGTGCCAGCAGCGTAGGACCGGAGGGCAATCAGCCCCAGCATTTT; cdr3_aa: CASSVGPEGNQPQHF
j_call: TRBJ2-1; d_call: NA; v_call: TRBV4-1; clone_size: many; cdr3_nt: TGCGCCAGCGCGGGGCGGGGCAATGAGCAGTTCTTC; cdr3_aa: CASAGRGNEQFF
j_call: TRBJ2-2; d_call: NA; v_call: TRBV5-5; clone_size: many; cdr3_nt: TGTGCCAGCAGTCTGGGGGGCGGGGAGCTGTTTTTT; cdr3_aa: CASSLGGGELFF
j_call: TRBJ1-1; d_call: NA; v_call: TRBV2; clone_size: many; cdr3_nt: TGTGCCAGCAGTGAACGGACACCCACTGAAGCTTTCTTT; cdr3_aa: CASSERTPTEAFF
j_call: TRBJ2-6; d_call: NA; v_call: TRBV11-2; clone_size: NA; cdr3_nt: TGTGCCAGCAGCTTAATGGGTCTATTTGTCACTGGGGCCAACGTCCTGACTTTC; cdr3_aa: CASSLMGLFVTGANVLTF
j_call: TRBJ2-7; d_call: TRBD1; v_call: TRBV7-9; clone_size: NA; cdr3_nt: TGTGCCAGCAGCCGAGGGGGACAGCCTAGGGAGCAGTACTTC; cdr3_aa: CASSRGGQPREQYF
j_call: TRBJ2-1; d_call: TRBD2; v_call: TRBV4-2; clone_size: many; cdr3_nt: TGTGCCAGCAGCCAAGAAGTAACTAGCGTGGGAAATGAGCAGTTCTTC; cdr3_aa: CASSQEVTSVGNEQFF
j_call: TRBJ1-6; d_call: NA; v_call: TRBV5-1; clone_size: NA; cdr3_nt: TGCGCCAGCAGCTCCTCGAGCTCCTATAATTCACCCCTCCACTTT; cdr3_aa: CASSSSSSYNSPLHF
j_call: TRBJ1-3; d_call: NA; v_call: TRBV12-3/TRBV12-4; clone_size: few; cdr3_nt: TGTGCCAGCAGTCTCGGCCCCGGGGGAAACACCATATATTTT; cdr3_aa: CASSLGPGGNTIYF
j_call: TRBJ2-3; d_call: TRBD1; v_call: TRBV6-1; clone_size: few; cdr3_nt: TGTGCCAGCACTCCACCGGGACAGGGTGCAGATACGCAGTATTTT; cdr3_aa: CASTPPGQGADTQYF
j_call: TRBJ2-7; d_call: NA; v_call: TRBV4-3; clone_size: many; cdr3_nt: TGCGCCAGCAGCCAAGATCCGGACAATCAGAAGTCCCGGCAGTACTTC; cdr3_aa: CASSQDPDNQKSRQYF
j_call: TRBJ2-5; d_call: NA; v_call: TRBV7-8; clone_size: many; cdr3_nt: TGTGCCAGCAGCTATATTTTCGGAATTCCACAAGAGACCCAGTACTTC; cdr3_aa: CASSYIFGIPQETQYF
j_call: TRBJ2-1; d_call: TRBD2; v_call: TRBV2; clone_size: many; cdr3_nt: TGTGCCAGCAGTATCAGTCTAGCGGGGGGCCTCCGACATGAGAATGAGCAGTTCTTC; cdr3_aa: CASSISLAGGLRHENEQFF
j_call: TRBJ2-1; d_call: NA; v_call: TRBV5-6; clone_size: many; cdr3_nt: TGTGCCAGCAGCTTCGACAATGAGCAGTTCTTC; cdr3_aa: CASSFDNEQFF
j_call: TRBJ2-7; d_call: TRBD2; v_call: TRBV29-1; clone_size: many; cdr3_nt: TGCAGCGTTGCGGGGCGGGACTACTACGAGCAGTACTTC; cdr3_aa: CSVAGRDYYEQYF
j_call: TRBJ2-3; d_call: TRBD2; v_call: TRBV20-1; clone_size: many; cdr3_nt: TGCAGTGCTAGAGATGGGCTAGCGGGGTCAGATACGCAGTATTTT; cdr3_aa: CSARDGLAGSDTQYF
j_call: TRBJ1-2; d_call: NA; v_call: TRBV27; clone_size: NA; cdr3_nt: TGTGCCAGCAGCTTCCGCAGGGGTGGTTATGGCTACACCTTC; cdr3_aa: CASSFRRGGYGYTF
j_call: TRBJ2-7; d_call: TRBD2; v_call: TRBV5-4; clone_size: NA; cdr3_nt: TGTGCCAGCAGCTTGACCAGCGGGGACTACGAGCAGTACTTC; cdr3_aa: CASSLTSGDYEQYF
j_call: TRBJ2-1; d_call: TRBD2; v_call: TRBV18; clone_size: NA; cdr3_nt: TGTGCCAGCTCACATCTAACGGGAGAGCGGGGGATCAACAATGAGCAGTTCTTC; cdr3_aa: CASSHLTGERGINNEQFF
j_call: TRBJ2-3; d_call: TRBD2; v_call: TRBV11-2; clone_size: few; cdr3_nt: TGTGCCAGCAGCTTAATAGGTGGCGGGGGGGCGGATACGCAGTATTTT; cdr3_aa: CASSLIGGGGADTQYF
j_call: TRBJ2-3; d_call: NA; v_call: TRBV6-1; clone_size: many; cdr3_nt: TGTGCTTACAGGGGAGGGGATACGCAGTATTTT; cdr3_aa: CAYRGGDTQYF
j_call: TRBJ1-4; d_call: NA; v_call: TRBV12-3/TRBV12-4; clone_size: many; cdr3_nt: TGTGCCAGCAGTTTGGGAGAAAAACTGTTTTTT; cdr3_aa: CASSLGEKLFF
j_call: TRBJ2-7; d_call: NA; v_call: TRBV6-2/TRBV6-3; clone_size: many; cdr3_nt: TGTGCCAGCAAGGGCAGACGCTCCTACGAGCAGTACTTC; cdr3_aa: CASKGRRSYEQYF
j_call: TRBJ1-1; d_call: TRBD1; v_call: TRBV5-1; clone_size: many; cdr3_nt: TGCGCCAGCAGCCCGGGGGACAGGGGTGACACTGAAGCTTTCTTT; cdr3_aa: CASSPGDRGDTEAFF
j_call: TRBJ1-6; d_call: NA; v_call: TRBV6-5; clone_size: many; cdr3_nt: TGTGCCAGCAGTTACTCAGATTCACCCCTCCACTTT; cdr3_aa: CASSYSDSPLHF
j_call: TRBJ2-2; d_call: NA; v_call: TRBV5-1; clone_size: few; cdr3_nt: TGCGCCAGCAGCTTGGCAGGGCCTACCGGCTACGGGGAGCTGTTTTTT; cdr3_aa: CASSLAGPTGYGELFF
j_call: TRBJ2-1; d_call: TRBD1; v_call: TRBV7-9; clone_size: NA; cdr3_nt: TGTGCCAGCAGCCCACAGGGGGCGGGTAATGAGCAGTTCTTC; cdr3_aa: CASSPQGAGNEQFF
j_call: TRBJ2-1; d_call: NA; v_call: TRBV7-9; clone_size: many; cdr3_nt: TGTGCCAGCAGCTTCAGTCTGGCAGGCAATGAGCAGTTCTTC; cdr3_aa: CASSFSLAGNEQFF
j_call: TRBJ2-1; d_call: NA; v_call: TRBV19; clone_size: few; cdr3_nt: TGTGCCAGTAGTATAAGGAGGTCCTACCCCAATGAGCAGTTCTTC; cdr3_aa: CASSIRRSYPNEQFF
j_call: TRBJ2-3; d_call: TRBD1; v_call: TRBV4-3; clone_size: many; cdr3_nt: TGCGCCAGCAGCTCCGGGACAGGGTGGGCAGATACGCAGTATTTT; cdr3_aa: CASSSGTGWADTQYF
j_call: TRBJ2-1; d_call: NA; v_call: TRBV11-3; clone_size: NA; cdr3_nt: TGTGCCAGCAGCCCCACCCCAAGCTTCAATGAGCAGTTCTTC; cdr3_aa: CASSPTPSFNEQFF
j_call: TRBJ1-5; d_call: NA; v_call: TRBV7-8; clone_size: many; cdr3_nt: TGTGCCAGCAGCTTAGGGGGGGCCCCAAGCAATCAGCCCCAGCATTTT; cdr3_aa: CASSLGGAPSNQPQHF
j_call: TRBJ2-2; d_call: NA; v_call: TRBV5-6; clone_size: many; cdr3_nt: TGTGCCAGCAGCTTATCATGGCAGAACTTTGGGGAGCTGTTTTTT; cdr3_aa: CASSLSWQNFGELFF
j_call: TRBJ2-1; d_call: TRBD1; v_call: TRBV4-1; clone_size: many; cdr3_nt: TGCGCCAGCAGCCAAGATAATTGGGACAGGGGCTACAATGAGCAGTTCTTC; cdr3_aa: CASSQDNWDRGYNEQFF
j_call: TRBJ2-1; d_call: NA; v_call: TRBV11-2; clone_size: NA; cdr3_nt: TGTGCCAGCAGCTTAATAACAGGGATCAATGAGCAGTTCTTC; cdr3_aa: CASSLITGINEQFF
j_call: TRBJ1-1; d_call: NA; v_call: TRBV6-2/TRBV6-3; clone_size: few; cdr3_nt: TGTGCCAGCATCCCCGTCCGGGACTTGAACACTGAAGCTTTCTTT; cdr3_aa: CASIPVRDLNTEAFF
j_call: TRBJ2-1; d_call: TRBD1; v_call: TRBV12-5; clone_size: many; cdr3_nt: TGTGCTAGTGGTTTGGCGATAGGTCAGGGGGCTATTAATGAGCAGTTCTTC; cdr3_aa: CASGLAIGQGAINEQFF
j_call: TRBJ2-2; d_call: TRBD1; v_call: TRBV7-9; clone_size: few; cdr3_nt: TGTGCCAGCAGCCCCCGGGACAGGGGATCTTACACCGGGGAGCTGTTTTTT; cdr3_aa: CASSPRDRGSYTGELFF
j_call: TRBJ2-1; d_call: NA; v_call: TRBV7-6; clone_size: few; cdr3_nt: TGTGCCAGCAGCTTACCGGCAGGGGTCAACTACAATGAGCAGTTCTTC; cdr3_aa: CASSLPAGVNYNEQFF
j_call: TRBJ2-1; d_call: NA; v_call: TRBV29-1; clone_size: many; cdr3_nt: TGCAGCGTTGAAGGCGCTTCTTCCTACAATGAGCAGTTCTTC; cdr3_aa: CSVEGASSYNEQFF
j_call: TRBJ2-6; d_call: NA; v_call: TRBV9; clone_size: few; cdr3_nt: TGTGCCAGCAGCCCTGGACATTCCGGGGCCAACGTCCTGACTTTC; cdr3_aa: CASSPGHSGANVLTF
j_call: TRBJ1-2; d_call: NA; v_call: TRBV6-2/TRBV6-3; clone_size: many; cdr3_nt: TGTGCCAGCAGCCAAGACGGGACAACGGGCTTCTATGGCTACACCTTC; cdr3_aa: CASSQDGTTGFYGYTF
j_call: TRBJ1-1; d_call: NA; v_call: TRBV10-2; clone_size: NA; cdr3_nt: TGCGCCAGCAATCCGGGTTATGAAGCTTTCTTT; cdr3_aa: CASNPGYEAFF